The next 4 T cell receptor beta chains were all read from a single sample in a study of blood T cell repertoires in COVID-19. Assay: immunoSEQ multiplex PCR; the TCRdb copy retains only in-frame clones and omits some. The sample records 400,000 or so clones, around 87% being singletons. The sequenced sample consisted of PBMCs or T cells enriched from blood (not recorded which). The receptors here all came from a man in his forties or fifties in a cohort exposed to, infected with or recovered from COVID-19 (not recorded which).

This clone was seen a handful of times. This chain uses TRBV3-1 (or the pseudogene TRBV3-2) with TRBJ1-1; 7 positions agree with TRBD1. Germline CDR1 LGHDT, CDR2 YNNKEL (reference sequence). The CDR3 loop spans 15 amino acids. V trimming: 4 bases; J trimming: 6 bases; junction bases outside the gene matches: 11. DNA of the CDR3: TGTGCCAGCAGCCCAAGGGACAGCGCGATCCCTGAAGCTTTCTTT. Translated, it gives CASSPRDSAIPEAFF.

CDR3 bases: TGTGCCAGCAGTGAAGTTAGCGGTAGGGATACGCAGTATTTT. This gives the protein CASSEVSGRDTQYF. The V and J genes are TRBV2 and TRBJ2-3, with D perhaps matching TRBD2 (6 bases). The CDR3 runs to 14 residues. In germline, CDR1 is SNHLY, CDR2 FYNNEI. Trimming left V 1 base short and J 6 bases short, with 11 bases between.

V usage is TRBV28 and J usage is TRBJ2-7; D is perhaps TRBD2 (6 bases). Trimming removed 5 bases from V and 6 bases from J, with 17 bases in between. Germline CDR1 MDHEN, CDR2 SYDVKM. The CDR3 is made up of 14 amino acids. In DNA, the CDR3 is TGTGCCAGCAGTCAACCGGGACTGGCATCCGAGCAGTACTTC. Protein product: CASSQPGLASEQYF.

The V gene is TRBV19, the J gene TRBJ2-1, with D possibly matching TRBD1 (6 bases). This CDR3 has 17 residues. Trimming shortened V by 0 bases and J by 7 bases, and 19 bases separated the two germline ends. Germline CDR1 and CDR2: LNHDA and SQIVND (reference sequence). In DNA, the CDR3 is TGTGCCAGTAGTATAGATCTTAGCACAGGGTGGGTTAATGAGCAGTTCTTC. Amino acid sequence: CASSIDLSTGWVNEQFF.